The 2 T cell receptor beta chains listed next were all sequenced from one sample in a study of cytomegalovirus exposure and HLA in healthy donors. The study ran its PCR with 60 Vbeta and 13 Jbeta primers. The table came from immunoSEQ multiplex PCR; TCRdb's copy has only in-frame clones and leaves some out. The table lists a few hundred thousand clones, more than 60% of them singletons. The sample comprised PBMCs. The receptor source for this set is a girl aged 2-10 years in good health and CMV-seronegative.

V and J are TRBV19 and TRBJ2-5; TRBD2 agrees at 7 bases. The CDR3 covers 14 residues. Germline V CDR1 and CDR2: LNHDA, SQIVND (reference sequence). J gave up 5 bases and V 5 bases, and 8 bases lay outside the gene matches. The CDR3 coding sequence is TGTGCCAGTAGTTCACTAGCGAAGCGGGAGACCCAGTACTTC. It specifies CASSSLAKRETQYF.

The chain joins TRBV5-1 to TRBJ2-5; D is uncertain. The end of the DNA is better explained by TRBJ2-7, so the J call may be wrong. The CDR3 runs 10 residues. Germline V gene sequence: CDR1 SGHRS, CDR2 YFSETQ. The CDR3 coding sequence is TGCGCCAGCAGCCCGTACGAGCAGTACTTC. Its protein product is CASSPYEQYF.